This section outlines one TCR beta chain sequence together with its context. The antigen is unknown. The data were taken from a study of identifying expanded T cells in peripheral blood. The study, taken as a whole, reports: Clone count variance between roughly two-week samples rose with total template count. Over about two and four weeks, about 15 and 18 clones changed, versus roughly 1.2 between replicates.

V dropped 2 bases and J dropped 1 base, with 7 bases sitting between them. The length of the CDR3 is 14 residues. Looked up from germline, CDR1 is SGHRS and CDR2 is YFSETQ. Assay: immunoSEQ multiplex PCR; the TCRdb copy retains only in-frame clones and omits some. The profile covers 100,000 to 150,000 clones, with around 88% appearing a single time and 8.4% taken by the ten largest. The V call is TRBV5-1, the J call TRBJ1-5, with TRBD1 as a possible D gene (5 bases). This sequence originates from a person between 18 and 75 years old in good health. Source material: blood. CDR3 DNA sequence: TGCGCCAGCAGCTTCTCAGGGAGCAATCAGCCCCAGCATTTT. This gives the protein CASSFSGSNQPQHF.